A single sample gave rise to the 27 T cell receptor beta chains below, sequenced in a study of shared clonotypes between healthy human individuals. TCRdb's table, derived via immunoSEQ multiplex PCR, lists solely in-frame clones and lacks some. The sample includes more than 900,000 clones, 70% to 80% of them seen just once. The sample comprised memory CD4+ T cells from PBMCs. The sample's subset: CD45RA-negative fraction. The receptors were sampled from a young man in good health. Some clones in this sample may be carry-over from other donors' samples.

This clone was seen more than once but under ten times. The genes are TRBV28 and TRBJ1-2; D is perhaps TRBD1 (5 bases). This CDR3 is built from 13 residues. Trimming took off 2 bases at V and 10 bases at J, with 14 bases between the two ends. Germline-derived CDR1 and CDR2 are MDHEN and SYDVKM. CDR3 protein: CASSLGGGLSYTF. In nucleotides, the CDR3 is TGTGCCAGCAGTTTAGGGGGGGGTTTGTCCTACACCTTC.

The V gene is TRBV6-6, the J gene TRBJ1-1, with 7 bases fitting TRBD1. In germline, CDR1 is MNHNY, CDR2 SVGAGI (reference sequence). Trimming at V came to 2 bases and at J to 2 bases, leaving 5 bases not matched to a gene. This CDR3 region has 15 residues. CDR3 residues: CASSYPTGTNTEAFF. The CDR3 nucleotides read TGTGCCAGCAGTTACCCGACAGGGACTAACACTGAAGCTTTCTTT.

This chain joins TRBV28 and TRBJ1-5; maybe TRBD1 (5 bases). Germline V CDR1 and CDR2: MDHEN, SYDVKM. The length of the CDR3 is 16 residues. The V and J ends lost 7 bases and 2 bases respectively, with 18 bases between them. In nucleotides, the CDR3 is TGTGCCAGCACCCCCTTGGGGCTCGGGGGCAATCAGCCCCAGCATTTT. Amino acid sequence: CASTPLGLGGNQPQHF.

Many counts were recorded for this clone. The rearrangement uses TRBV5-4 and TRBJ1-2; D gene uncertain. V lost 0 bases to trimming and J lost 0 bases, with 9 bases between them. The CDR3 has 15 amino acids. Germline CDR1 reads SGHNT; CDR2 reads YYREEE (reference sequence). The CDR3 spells CASSLEDPPNYGYTF. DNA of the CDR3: TGTGCCAGCAGCTTGGAAGACCCCCCTAACTATGGCTACACCTTC.

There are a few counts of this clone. CDR3 loop: CASSLGTPDFGAFF. CDR3 coding DNA: TGCGCCAGCAGCTTGGGGACACCTGACTTTGGGGCTTTCTTT. This sequence joins TRBV5-1 and TRBJ1-1, with a tentative D call TRBD1 (5 bases). This CDR3 is 14 amino acids long. Deletions cut 0 bases from V and 11 bases from J, with 17 bases between. In germline, CDR1 is SGHRS, CDR2 YFSETQ.

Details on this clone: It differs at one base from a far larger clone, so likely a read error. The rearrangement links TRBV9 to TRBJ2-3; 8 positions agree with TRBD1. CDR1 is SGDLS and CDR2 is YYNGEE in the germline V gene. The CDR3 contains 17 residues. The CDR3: CASGVSRGLIRGDTQYF. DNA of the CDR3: TGTGCCAGCGGCGTAAGCAGGGGGCTTATCCGTGGAGATACGCAGTATTTT.

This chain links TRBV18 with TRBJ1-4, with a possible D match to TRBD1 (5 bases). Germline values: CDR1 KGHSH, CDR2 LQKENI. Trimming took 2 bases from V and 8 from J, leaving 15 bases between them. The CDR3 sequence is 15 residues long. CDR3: CASSPDGASGEKLFF. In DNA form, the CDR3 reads TGTGCCAGCTCACCAGACGGGGCCTCAGGAGAAAAACTGTTTTTT.

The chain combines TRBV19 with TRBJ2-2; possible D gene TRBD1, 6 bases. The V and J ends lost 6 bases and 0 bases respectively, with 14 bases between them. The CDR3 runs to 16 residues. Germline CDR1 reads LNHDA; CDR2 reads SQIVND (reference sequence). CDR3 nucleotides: TGTGCCAGTAGCCTACAGGGCCCAACGAACACCGGGGAGCTGTTTTTT. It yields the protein CASSLQGPTNTGELFF. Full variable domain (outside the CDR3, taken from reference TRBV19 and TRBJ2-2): DGGITQSPKYLFRKEGQNVTLSCEQNLNHDAMYWYRQDPGQGLRLIYYSQIVNDFQKGDIAEGYSVSREKKESFPLTVTSAQKNPTAFYLCASSLQGPTNTGELFFGEGSRLTVL.

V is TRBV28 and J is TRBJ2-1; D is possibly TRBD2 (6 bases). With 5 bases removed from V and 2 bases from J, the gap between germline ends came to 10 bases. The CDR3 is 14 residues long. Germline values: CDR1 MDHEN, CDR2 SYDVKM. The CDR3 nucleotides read TGTGCCAGCAGTCCTCGGGGGACCTACAATGAGCAGTTCTTC. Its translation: CASSPRGTYNEQFF. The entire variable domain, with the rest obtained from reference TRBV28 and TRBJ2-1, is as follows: DVKVTQSSRYLVKRTGEKVFLECVQDMDHENMFWYRQDPGLGLRLIYFSYDVKMKEKGDIPEGYSVSREKKERFSLILESASTNQTSMYLCASSPRGTYNEQFFGPGTRLTVL.

The CDR3 sequence is CASSAQGYYNEQFF. CDR3 nucleotides: TGTGCCAGCAGCGCACAGGGATACTACAATGAGCAGTTCTTC. The V gene is TRBV9, the J gene TRBJ2-1; the D gene is possibly TRBD1 (6 bases). Deletions cut 3 bases from V and 3 bases from J, with 10 bases between. Germline CDR1 and CDR2: SGDLS and YYNGEE. This CDR3 has 14 residues.

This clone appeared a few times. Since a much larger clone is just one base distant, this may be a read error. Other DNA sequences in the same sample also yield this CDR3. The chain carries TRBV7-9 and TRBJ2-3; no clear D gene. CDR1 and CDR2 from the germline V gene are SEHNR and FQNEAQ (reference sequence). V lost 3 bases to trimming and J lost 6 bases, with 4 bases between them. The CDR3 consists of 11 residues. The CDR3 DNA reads TGTGCCAGCAGCTTCGGGGATACGCAGTATTTT. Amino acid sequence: CASSFGDTQYF.

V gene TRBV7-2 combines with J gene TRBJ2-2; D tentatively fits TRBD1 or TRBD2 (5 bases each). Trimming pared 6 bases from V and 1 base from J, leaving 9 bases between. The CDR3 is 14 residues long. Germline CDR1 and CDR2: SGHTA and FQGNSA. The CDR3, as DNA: TGTGCCAGCAGTCGGGGCCAGAACACCGGGGAGCTGTTTTTT. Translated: CASSRGQNTGELFF.

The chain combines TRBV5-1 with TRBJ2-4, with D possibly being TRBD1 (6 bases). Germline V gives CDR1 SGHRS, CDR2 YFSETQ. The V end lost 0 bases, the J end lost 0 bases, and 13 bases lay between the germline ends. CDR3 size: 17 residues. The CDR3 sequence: CASSLGYQGLAKNIQYF. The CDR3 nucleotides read TGCGCCAGCAGCTTGGGTTACCAGGGGCTAGCCAAAAACATTCAGTACTTC.

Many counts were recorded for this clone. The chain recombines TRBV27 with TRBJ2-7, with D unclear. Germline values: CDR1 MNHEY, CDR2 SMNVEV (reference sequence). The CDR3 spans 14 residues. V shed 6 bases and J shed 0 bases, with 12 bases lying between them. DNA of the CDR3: TGTGCCAGCAGCAAAGGCCGGGCCTCCTACGAGCAGTACTTC. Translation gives CASSKGRASYEQYF.

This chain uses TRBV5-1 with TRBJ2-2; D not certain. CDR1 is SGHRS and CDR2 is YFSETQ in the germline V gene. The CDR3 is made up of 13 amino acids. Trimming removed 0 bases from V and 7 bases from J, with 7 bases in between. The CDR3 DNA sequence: TGCGCCAGCAGCTTGGTGGTAGGCGGGGAGCTGTTTTTT. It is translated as CASSLVVGGELFF. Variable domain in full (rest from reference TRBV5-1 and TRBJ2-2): KAGVTQTPRYLIKTRGQQVTLSCSPISGHRSVSWYQQTPGQGLQFLFEYFSETQRNKGNFPGRFSGRQFSNSRSEMNVSTLELGDSALYLCASSLVVGGELFFGEGSRLTVL.

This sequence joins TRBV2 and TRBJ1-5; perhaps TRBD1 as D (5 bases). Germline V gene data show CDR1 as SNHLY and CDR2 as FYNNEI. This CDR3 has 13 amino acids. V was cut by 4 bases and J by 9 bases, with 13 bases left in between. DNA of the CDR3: TGTGCCAGCAGTGTGCGCCCGGGGGGGCCCCAGCATTTT. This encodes CASSVRPGGPQHF.

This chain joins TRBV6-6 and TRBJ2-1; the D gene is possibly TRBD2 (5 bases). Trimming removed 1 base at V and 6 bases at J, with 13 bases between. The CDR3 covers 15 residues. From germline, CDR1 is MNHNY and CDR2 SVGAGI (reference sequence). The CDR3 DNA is TGTGCCAGCAGTTACTTCAATCTAGGGAGCAATGAGCAGTTCTTC. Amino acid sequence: CASSYFNLGSNEQFF.

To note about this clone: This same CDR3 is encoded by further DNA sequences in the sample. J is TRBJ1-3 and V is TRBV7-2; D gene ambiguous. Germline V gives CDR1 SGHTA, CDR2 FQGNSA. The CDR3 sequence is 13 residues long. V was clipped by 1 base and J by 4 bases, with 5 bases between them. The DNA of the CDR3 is TGTGCCAGCAGCTTAGTTCCCGGAAACACCATATATTTT. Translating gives CASSLVPGNTIYF. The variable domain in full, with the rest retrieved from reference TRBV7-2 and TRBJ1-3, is GAGVSQSPSNKVTEKGKDVELRCDPISGHTALYWYRQSLGQGLEFLIYFQGNSAPDKSGLPSDRFSAERTGGSVSTLTIQRTQQEDSAVYLCASSLVPGNTIYFGEGSWLTVV.

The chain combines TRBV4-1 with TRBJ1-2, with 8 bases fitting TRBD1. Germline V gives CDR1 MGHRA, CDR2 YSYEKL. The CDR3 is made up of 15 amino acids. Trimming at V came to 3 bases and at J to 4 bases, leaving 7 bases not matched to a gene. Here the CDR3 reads CASSHFGQGGYGYTF. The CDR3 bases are TGCGCCAGCAGCCACTTCGGACAGGGCGGCTATGGCTACACCTTC.

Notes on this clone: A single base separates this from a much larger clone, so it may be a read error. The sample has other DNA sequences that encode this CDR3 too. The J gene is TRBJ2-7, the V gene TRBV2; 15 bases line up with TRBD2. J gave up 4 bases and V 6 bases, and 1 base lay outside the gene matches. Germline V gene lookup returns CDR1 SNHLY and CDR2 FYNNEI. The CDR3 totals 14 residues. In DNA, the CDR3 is TGTGCCAGCAGGGGGACTAGCGGGGGGTACGAGCAGTACTTC. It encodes CASRGTSGGYEQYF.

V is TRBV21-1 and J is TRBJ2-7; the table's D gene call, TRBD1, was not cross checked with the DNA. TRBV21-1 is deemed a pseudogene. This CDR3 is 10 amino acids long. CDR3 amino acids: CASSFGTGYF. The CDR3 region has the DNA TGTGCCAGCAGCTTTGGGACAGGATACTTC.

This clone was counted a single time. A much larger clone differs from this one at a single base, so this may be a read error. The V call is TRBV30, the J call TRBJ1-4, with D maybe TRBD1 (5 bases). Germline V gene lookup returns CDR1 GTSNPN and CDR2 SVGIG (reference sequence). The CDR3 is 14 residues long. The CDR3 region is CAWSERGGIEELFF. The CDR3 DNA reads TGTGCCTGGAGTGAGCGGGGGGGGATTGAAGAACTGTTTTTT.

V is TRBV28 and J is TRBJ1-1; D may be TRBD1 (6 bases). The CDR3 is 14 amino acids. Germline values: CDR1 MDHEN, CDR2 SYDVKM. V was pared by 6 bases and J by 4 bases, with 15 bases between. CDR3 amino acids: CASRRSGGPTEAFF. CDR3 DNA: TGTGCCAGCAGACGCTCCGGGGGGCCCACTGAAGCTTTCTTT.

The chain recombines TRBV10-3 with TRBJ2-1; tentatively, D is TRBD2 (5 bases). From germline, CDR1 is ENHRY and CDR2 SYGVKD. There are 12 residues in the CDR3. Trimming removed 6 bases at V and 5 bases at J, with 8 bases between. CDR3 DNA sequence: TGTGCCATCAGGGACTTCCACAATGAGCAGTTCTTC. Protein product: CAIRDFHNEQFF.

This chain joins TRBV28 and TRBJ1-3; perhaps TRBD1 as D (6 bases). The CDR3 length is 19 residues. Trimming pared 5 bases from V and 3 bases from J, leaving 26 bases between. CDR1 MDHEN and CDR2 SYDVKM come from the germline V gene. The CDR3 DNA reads TGTGCCAGCAGTGCCCCTATACCGGGACACCAACGGGGTGGAAACACCATATATTTT. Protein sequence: CASSAPIPGHQRGGNTIYF.

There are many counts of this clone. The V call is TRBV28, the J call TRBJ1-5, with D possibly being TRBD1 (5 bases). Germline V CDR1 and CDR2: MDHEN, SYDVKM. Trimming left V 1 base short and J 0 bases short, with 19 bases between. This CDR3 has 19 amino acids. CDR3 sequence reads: CASSLSTVGGGNSNQPQHF. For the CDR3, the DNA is TGTGCCAGCAGTTTATCCACGGTTGGGGGGGGAAATAGCAATCAGCCCCAGCATTTT.

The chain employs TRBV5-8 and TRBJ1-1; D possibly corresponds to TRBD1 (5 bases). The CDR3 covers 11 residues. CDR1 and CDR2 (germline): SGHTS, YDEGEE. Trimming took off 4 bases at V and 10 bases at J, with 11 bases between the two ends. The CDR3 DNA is TGTGCCAGCAGCACCCCGGGGGGAGCTTTCTTT. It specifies CASSTPGGAFF.